This TCR beta chain originates from a study of T-cell reconstitution after alpha-beta-depleted transplantation in children (dated by TCRdb to the mid-2010s). The study in broad terms: Using TCR repertoire profiling, the study followed T-cell immune reconstitution in a quantitative way in children after TCRalphabeta/CD19-depleted allogeneic hematopoietic cell transplantation.

To prepare the library, PCR was applied. Sequenced using an Illumina HiSeq 2500. TCR library preparation used molecular barcoding, with unique molecular identifiers applied to normalize quantification of the TCRbeta repertoire. The public reads were quality trimmed at Q25 with fastp and then assembled into clones with MiXCR by TCRdb, keeping productive beta chains. Every entry covers one CDR3 protein and lists the most common genes and DNA from its rows. The sample table shows some 390,000 distinct CDR3 sequences, and around 21% are seen once. The ten largest clones take up 3% to 4% of the sample. About this clonotype itself: Its binding antigen is unknown. Nothing much larger sits one base from this clone, and base qualities are not available.

The clonotype was recovered from a human donor who donated a stem cell graft to a child with acute myeloid leukemia. The sequences come from PBMCs from the stem cell graft donor, collected from the stem cell graft.

The DNA sequence follows: TGTGCCAGCAGCCAAGGACTAGCGGGAGCCGCCTACGAGCAGTACTTC. Its protein reads: CASSQGLAGAAYEQYF. Here the chain combines TRBV7-9 and TRBJ2-7; TRBD2 fits 13 bases in the junction. Trimming takes 5 bases off V and 2 bases off J; junction bases not matched to a gene: 6. Reading from cysteine to phenylalanine, the CDR3 counts 16 amino acids. Of the read, only the CDR3 DNA is kept; its 48 bases are in frame from base 1. The germline V gene encodes CDR1 SEHNR and CDR2 FQNEAQ (reference sequence).